These 21 T cell receptor beta chains were sequenced from one sample in a study of cytomegalovirus exposure and HLA in healthy donors. The protocol was immunoSEQ multiplex PCR, while the TCRdb copy is restricted to in-frame clones and leaves out a portion. The sample has more than 95,000 clones, around 90% seen once. The sequenced material came from PBMCs. The source is a woman in her late teens or twenties in good health and CMV-seronegative.

This chain connects TRBV9 to TRBJ1-4; possible D gene TRBD1, 6 bases. The CDR3 is made up of 15 amino acids. Trimming left V 3 bases short and J 5 bases short, with 14 bases between. Germline V gene lookup returns CDR1 SGDLS and CDR2 YYNGEE. CDR3 region: CASSGLGAANEKLFF. The CDR3 DNA reads TGTGCCAGCAGCGGACTGGGGGCGGCGAATGAAAAACTGTTTTTT.

The V gene is TRBV4-1, the J gene TRBJ2-2, with 11 positions matching TRBD2. CDR3 size: 20 residues. The junction had 17 bases not matched to a gene; V was cut back by 6 bases and J by 2 bases. The germline V gene has CDR1 MGHRA and CDR2 YSYEKL. CDR3 sequence reads: CASRSGPASGRPQNTGELFF. CDR3 nucleotides: TGCGCCAGCAGATCAGGGCCCGCTAGCGGGAGGCCTCAAAACACCGGGGAGCTGTTTTTT.

The chain is built from TRBV11-3 and TRBJ2-1; 7 bases match TRBD2. Germline CDR1 is SGHNT and CDR2 is YENEEA. This CDR3 is built from 15 residues. V was clipped by 1 base and J by 5 bases; unmatched bases: 5. The CDR3 DNA reads TGTGCCAGCAGCTTAGCGGGAGGCAACCACAATGAGCAGTTCTTC. Its translation is CASSLAGGNHNEQFF.

The CDR3 DNA is TGTGCCAGCAGCTTACGGCAGGGAAGGGAAGCTTTCTTT. Translated: CASSLRQGREAFF. This chain joins TRBV7-6 and TRBJ1-1; D may be TRBD1 (5 bases). From germline, CDR1 is SGHVS and CDR2 FNYEAQ. V was trimmed by 2 bases and J by 8 bases, leaving 12 bases between them. The CDR3 is made up of 13 amino acids.

V gene TRBV19 combines with J gene TRBJ1-2; D ambiguous. Trimming cost V 1 base and J 4 bases, with 10 bases left between them. Germline assignment: CDR1 LNHDA and CDR2 SQIVND (reference sequence). CDR3 length: 14 residues. The CDR3 DNA sequence: TGTGCCAGTAGTATAGTAGGCGGCCCCTATGGCTACACCTTC. Translation: CASSIVGGPYGYTF.

The rearrangement uses TRBV7-6 and TRBJ2-5; maybe TRBD2 (5 bases). This CDR3 is built from 13 residues. Germline V CDR1 and CDR2: SGHVS, FNYEAQ. V lost 2 bases, J lost 5 bases, and 9 bases lay in between. The CDR3 spells CASSLSGMETQYF. In DNA form, the CDR3 reads TGTGCCAGCAGCTTATCGGGAATGGAGACCCAGTACTTC.

The genes are TRBV21-1 and TRBJ2-7; TRBD2, the table's D call, was not compared with the DNA. TRBV21-1 constitutes a pseudogene. This CDR3 has 17 residues. The CDR3 DNA is TGTGCCAGCATCCTCGGGGGTATGCGGGCGTCGCATGACGAGCAGTACTTC. Translation gives CASILGGMRASHDEQYF.

This rearrangement joins TRBV27 to TRBJ2-7; 9 positions agree with TRBD1. Looked up from germline, CDR1 is MNHEY and CDR2 is SMNVEV (reference sequence). J lost 1 base, V lost 5 bases, and 6 bases had no gene match. The CDR3 is 15 residues long. The CDR3 region has the DNA TGTGCCAGCAGTCAGGTGGGACAGGGATCCTACGAGCAGTACTTC. Translated: CASSQVGQGSYEQYF.

The chain links TRBV6-5 to TRBJ2-2; 9 nucleotides line up with TRBD1. The V segment lost 8 bases and the J segment 1 base; nucleotides outside the gene matches: 8. CDR3 size: 16 residues. Germline CDR1 is MNHEY and CDR2 is SVGAGI. The CDR3 DNA is TGTGCCAGCGGTTTTCCGGGACAGGGGAACACCGGGGAGCTGTTTTTT. Translating it yields CASGFPGQGNTGELFF.

The rearrangement links TRBV6-6 to TRBJ2-7; D is undetermined. Germline V lookup: CDR1 MNHNY, CDR2 SVGAGI (reference sequence). The CDR3 loop spans 9 amino acids. V lost 10 bases and J lost 9, with 10 bases in between. CDR3 in amino acids: CAMTTGQYF. CDR3 coding DNA: TGTGCCATGACGACGGGGCAGTACTTC.

The rearrangement joins TRBV19 to TRBJ1-6, with 8 positions matching TRBD1. V lost 5 bases and J lost 10; bases outside the gene matches: 13. Germline V CDR1 and CDR2: LNHDA, SQIVND (reference sequence). The CDR3 covers 16 residues. The CDR3 sequence is CASSPDRAGRGSPLHF. The CDR3 DNA reads TGTGCCAGTAGTCCGGACAGGGCAGGACGAGGGTCACCCCTCCACTTT.

The chain is built from TRBV5-1 and TRBJ2-5, with no clear D. There are 13 residues in the CDR3. In germline, CDR1 is SGHRS, CDR2 YFSETQ. V lost 0 bases to trimming and J lost 5 bases, with 8 bases between them. The CDR3 region has the DNA TGCGCCAGCAGCTTGGCCGGTTTGGAGACCCAGTACTTC. As protein: CASSLAGLETQYF.

The chain recombines TRBV7-3 with TRBJ2-3; 9 bases are a match to TRBD2. V lost 5 bases and J lost 7; bases outside the gene matches: 13. Germline-derived CDR1 and CDR2 are SGHTA and FQGTGA. The CDR3 consists of 16 residues. The CDR3 sequence: CASSTSGLLLLNTQYF. CDR3 DNA sequence: TGTGCCAGCAGCACTAGCGGGCTCCTGCTCCTTAATACGCAGTATTTT.

V is TRBV10-1 and J is TRBJ1-2, with 7 bases matching TRBD1. J gave up 3 bases and V 8 bases, and 9 bases lay outside the gene matches. Germline V gene data show CDR1 as WNHNN and CDR2 as SYGVQD (reference sequence). The CDR3 length is 14 residues. This CDR3 is CASEGAPEDYGYTF. The CDR3 nucleotides read TGCGCCAGCGAGGGGGCGCCAGAAGACTATGGCTACACCTTC.

V gene TRBV28 combines with J gene TRBJ2-7; 8 bases fit TRBD2. Germline trimming cut 8 bases from V and 0 bases from J; bases unmatched to any gene: 3. The CDR3 contains 13 residues. CDR1 is MDHEN, CDR2 SYDVKM, per germline. CDR3 in amino acids: CASFSGNSYEQYF. In DNA, the CDR3 is TGTGCCAGCTTTAGCGGGAACTCCTACGAGCAGTACTTC.

This clone was detected only a few times. This chain connects TRBV6-5 to TRBJ1-1, with no clear D. The CDR3 length is 14 residues. Germline CDR1 MNHEY, CDR2 SVGAGI. The V and J ends lost 7 bases and 4 bases respectively, with 16 bases between them. For the CDR3, the DNA is TGTGCCAGCACACGGGAGGGCCGAGGCACTGAAGCTTTCTTT. Translating it yields CASTREGRGTEAFF.

This clone was seen just once. This chain links TRBV27 with TRBJ2-7, with 9 bases that match TRBD2. The junction had 9 bases not matched to a gene; V was cut back by 3 bases and J by 6 bases. Per the germline V gene, CDR1 is MNHEY and CDR2 is SMNVEV (reference sequence). The CDR3 consists of 15 residues. The CDR3 spells CASSLMGLAQREQYF. The CDR3 DNA reads as TGTGCCAGCAGTTTGATGGGACTAGCCCAACGCGAGCAGTACTTC.

This chain connects TRBV11-2 to TRBJ1-4, with 7 bases aligning to TRBD1. V gave up 5 bases and J gave up 8 bases; unmatched junction bases: 11. CDR3 length: 15 amino acids. Germline V gene sequence: CDR1 SGHAT, CDR2 FQNNGV. The CDR3 loop reads CASSLYRGLREKLFF. The CDR3 DNA follows: TGTGCCAGCAGCCTATACAGGGGCCTTAGAGAAAAACTGTTTTTT.

The V call is TRBV14, the J call TRBJ2-1; TRBD2 agrees at 7 bases. V lost 6 bases, J lost 9 bases, and 14 bases stayed unmatched. The CDR3 covers 15 residues. Germline CDR1 is SGHDN and CDR2 is FVKESK. The CDR3 coding sequence is TGTGCCAGCAGATGGGGGGGTATGGCTAAGGGTGAGCAGTTCTTC. It specifies CASRWGGMAKGEQFF.

CDR3 DNA sequence: TGTGCCAGCAGCTTAGGTCCTAGCGGGAGTAAATACGAGCAGTACTTC. The encoded protein is CASSLGPSGSKYEQYF. The chain is built from TRBV7-8 and TRBJ2-7; 10 nucleotides align to TRBD2. Per germline, CDR1 SGHVS and CDR2 FQNEAQ. This CDR3 spans 16 amino acids. The trim removed 1 base at V and 4 bases at J, leaving 7 bases unmatched.

The chain couples TRBV13 to TRBJ2-7; perhaps TRBD2 as D (5 bases). V lost 5 bases, J lost 1 base, and 9 bases lay in between. The length of the CDR3 is 13 residues. Per the germline V gene, CDR1 is PRHDT and CDR2 is FYEKMQ (reference sequence). In DNA form, the CDR3 reads TGTGCCAGCAGCCCTAGGGAGTCCTACGAGCAGTACTTC. Encoded protein: CASSPRESYEQYF.